This TCR beta chain is drawn from a study of T cell changes during pregnancy in multiple sclerosis. Germline V gives CDR1 MNHEY, CDR2 SMNVEV (reference sequence). This CDR3 is built from 15 residues. V was shortened by 7 bases and J by 1 base, with 16 bases between the two germline ends. The repertoire was sequenced with immunoSEQ multiplex PCR; TCRdb's copy has only in-frame clones and lacks some. Here the sample spans 28,000 or so clones, 75% to 95% being singletons. In this sample, this clone turned up once. This receptor was identified in a female donor with multiple sclerosis, enrolled in a pregnancy study. Sequenced material: CD8+ T cells from peripheral blood mononuclear cells, taken before pregnancy. The chain uses TRBV27 and TRBJ1-2, with D perhaps matching TRBD1 (5 bases). This CDR3 reads CASTLRGNGNYGYTF. CDR3 DNA: TGTGCCAGCACCCTTCGGGGGAATGGTAACTATGGCTACACCTTC.